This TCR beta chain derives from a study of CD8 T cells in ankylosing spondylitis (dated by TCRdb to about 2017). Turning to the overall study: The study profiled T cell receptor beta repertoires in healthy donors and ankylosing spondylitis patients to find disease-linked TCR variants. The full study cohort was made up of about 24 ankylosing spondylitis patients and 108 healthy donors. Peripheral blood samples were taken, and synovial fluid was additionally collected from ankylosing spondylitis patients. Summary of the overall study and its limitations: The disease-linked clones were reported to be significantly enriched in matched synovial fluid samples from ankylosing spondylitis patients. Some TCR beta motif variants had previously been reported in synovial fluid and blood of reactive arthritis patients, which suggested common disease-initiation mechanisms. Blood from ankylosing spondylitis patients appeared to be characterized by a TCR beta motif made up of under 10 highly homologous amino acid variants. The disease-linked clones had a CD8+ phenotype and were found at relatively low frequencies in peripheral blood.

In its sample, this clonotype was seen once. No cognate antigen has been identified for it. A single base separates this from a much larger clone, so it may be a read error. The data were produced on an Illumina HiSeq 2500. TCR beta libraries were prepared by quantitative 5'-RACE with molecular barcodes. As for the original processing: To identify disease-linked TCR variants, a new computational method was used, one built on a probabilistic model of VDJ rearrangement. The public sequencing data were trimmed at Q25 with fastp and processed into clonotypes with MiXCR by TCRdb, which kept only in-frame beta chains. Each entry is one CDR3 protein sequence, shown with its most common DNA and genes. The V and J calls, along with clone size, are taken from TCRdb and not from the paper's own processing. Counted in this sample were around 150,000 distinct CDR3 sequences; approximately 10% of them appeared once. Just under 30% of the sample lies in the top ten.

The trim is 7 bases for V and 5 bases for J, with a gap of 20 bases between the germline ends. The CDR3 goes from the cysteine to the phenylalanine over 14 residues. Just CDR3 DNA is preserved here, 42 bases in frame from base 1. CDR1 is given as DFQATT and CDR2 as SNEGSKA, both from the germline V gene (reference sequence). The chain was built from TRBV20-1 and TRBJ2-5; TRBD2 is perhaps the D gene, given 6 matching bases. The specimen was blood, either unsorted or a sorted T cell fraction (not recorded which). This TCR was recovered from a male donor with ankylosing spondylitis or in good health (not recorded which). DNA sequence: TGCAGTGGGTGGTTAACGGGAGTTTCGGAGACCCAGTACTTC. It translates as CSGWLTGVSETQYF.